The 31 T cell receptor beta chains listed next were all sequenced from one sample in a study of cytotoxic CD8 clonotypes in ibrutinib-treated CLL. Assay: immunoSEQ multiplex PCR; the TCRdb copy retains only in-frame clones and omits some. The sample has about 40,000 clones, less than 85% seen once. Source: PBMCs, taken at disease progression, from a patient treated with ibrutinib. Receptors were obtained from a human donor with chronic lymphocytic leukemia.

A note on this clone: The junction shows a germline mismatch at one end, possibly a read error. The rearrangement uses TRBV29-1 and TRBJ1-5; D remains unclear. Germline V gene sequence: CDR1 SQVTM, CDR2 ANQGSEA. The CDR3 is made up of 13 amino acids. The CDR3 loop is CSPDGNSDQPQHF. DNA for the CDR3: TGCAGCCCTGACGGGAATAGCGATCAGCCCCAGCATTTT.

The chain employs TRBV5-1 and TRBJ2-3; D gene unclear. Trimming pared 5 bases from V and 2 bases from J, leaving 3 bases between. The CDR3 totals 11 residues. Germline lookup yields CDR1 SGHRS and CDR2 YFSETQ. In nucleotides, the CDR3 is TGCGCCAGCAGGATCACAGATACGCAGTATTTT. Amino acid sequence: CASRITDTQYF. The full variable domain, rest sourced from reference TRBV5-1 and TRBJ2-3, is KAGVTQTPRYLIKTRGQQVTLSCSPISGHRSVSWYQQTPGQGLQFLFEYFSETQRNKGNFPGRFSGRQFSNSRSEMNVSTLELGDSALYLCASRITDTQYFGPGTRLTVL.

This chain uses TRBV19 with TRBJ2-1; possible D gene TRBD1, 6 bases. Germline V gene data show CDR1 as LNHDA and CDR2 as SQIVND (reference sequence). This CDR3 region has 13 residues. V was shortened by 6 bases and J by 7 bases, with 13 bases between the two germline ends. The CDR3 is CASSRGLGNEQFF. The CDR3 DNA reads TGTGCCAGTAGCAGGGGTCTGGGTAATGAGCAGTTCTTC.

V gene TRBV6-1 combines with J gene TRBJ2-5; 13 bases match TRBD2. There are 14 residues in the CDR3. After removal of 10 bases from V and 6 bases from J, the junction contained 8 bases not matched to a gene. Looked up from germline, CDR1 is MNHNS and CDR2 is SASEGT. The CDR3 loop is CATGLAGAGKTQYF. Here the CDR3 DNA reads TGTGCCACTGGACTAGCGGGAGCAGGGAAGACCCAGTACTTC.

The chain joins TRBV27 to TRBJ1-1; D is unclear. Germline values: CDR1 MNHEY, CDR2 SMNVEV (reference sequence). The ends were cut back, 2 bases at V and 4 bases at J, with 8 bases in the middle. The CDR3 sequence is 13 residues long. The CDR3 protein is CASSLREGTEAFF. The CDR3 DNA reads TGTGCCAGCAGTTTACGGGAGGGCACTGAAGCTTTCTTT.

The genes are TRBV2 and TRBJ1-2; a weak D match, TRBD1 (5 bases). The V gene lost 8 bases and the J gene lost 10 bases, with 20 bases spanning the gap. From germline, CDR1 is SNHLY and CDR2 FYNNEI. CDR3 length: 13 amino acids. CDR3 amino acids: CASYIEADTNYTF. CDR3 in DNA: TGTGCCAGCTATATAGAGGCGGACACCAACTACACCTTC. Full variable domain (remainder filled in from reference TRBV2 and TRBJ1-2): EPEVTQTPSHQVTQMGQEVILRCVPISNHLYFYWYRQILGQKVEFLVSFYNNEISEKSEIFDDQFSVERPDGSNFTLKIRSTKLEDSAMYFCASYIEADTNYTFGSGTRLTVV.

The CDR3 sequence: CASRVIHGDTGELFF. CDR3 sequence (DNA): TGTGCCAGCAGGGTCATCCACGGGGACACCGGGGAGCTGTTTTTT. This chain connects TRBV6-1 to TRBJ2-2; D perhaps matches TRBD2 (5 bases). The CDR3 sequence is 15 residues long. CDR1 is MNHNS, CDR2 SASEGT, per germline. V lost 6 bases to trimming and J lost 3 bases, with 14 bases between them.

J is TRBJ1-1 and V is TRBV2; D not certain. The CDR3 has 11 amino acids. CDR1 is SNHLY and CDR2 is FYNNEI in the germline V gene. Between the trimmed V and J ends, which lost 9 bases and 7 bases, there was a span of 12 bases. DNA of the CDR3: TGTGCCAGTCATCGGACCATTGAAGCTTTCTTT. Its protein product is CASHRTIEAFF.

The rearrangement joins TRBV9 to TRBJ2-7, with D perhaps TRBD2 (5 bases). This CDR3 has 15 amino acids. In germline, CDR1 is SGDLS, CDR2 YYNGEE. Trimming pared 5 bases from V and 1 base from J, leaving 16 bases between. The CDR3: CASSLGVGVSYEQYF. The CDR3 DNA follows: TGTGCCAGCAGTCTGGGTGTCGGGGTGTCCTACGAGCAGTACTTC.

V gene TRBV9 combines with J gene TRBJ2-6; no reliable D call. The CDR3 is made up of 17 amino acids. Trimming cost V 0 bases and J 1 base, with 11 bases left between them. Per germline, CDR1 SGDLS and CDR2 YYNGEE. CDR3: CASSVVPPESGANVLTF. The DNA of the CDR3 is TGTGCCAGCAGCGTAGTTCCTCCGGAGTCTGGGGCCAACGTCCTGACTTTC. Using reference TRBV9 and TRBJ2-6 for the parts outside the CDR3, the full variable domain is DSGVTQTPKHLITATGQRVTLRCSPRSGDLSVYWYQQSLDQGLQFLIQYYNGEERAKGNILERFSAQQFPDLHSELNLSSLELGDSALYFCASSVVPPESGANVLTFGAGSRLTVL.

The chain recombines TRBV28 with TRBJ1-5; TRBD1 agrees at 10 bases. This CDR3 region has 15 residues. Germline CDR1 is MDHEN and CDR2 is SYDVKM. V lost 7 bases and J lost 4; bases outside the gene matches: 7. The CDR3 loop reads CASTRQGAPNQPQHF. The DNA of the CDR3 is TGTGCCAGCACCCGACAGGGGGCGCCGAATCAGCCCCAGCATTTT.

This chain joins TRBV15 and TRBJ2-7; D perhaps matches TRBD1 (6 bases). V gave up 4 bases and J gave up 4 bases, with 23 bases separating them. CDR3 length equals 17 residues. The germline V gene encodes CDR1 LNHNV and CDR2 YYDKDF (reference sequence). The CDR3 region has the DNA TGTGCCACCAGCATAGAGAGACAGGATAGCATGAGGTACGAGCAGTACTTC. Amino acids: CATSIERQDSMRYEQYF.

This clone was seen a few times. One junction end disagrees with the germline gene, perhaps due to a read error. This chain joins TRBV29-1 and TRBJ1-1; D is uncertain. The CDR3 is 10 residues long. Germline V lookup: CDR1 SQVTM, CDR2 ANQGSEA. In DNA, the CDR3 is TGCAGCGTAGCCAACACTGAAGTTTTCTTT. Its protein product is CSVANTEVFF.

V is TRBV10-1 and J is TRBJ2-1; D remains ambiguous. The CDR3 is 13 amino acids. Germline CDR1 and CDR2: WNHNN and SYGVQD (reference sequence). V was trimmed by 3 bases and J by 2 bases, leaving 5 bases between them. The CDR3 loop is CASSESTYNEQFF. The CDR3 DNA sequence: TGCGCCAGCAGTGAATCGACCTACAATGAGCAGTTCTTC.

This clone was seen only a few times. The CDR3 loop reads CASRGGANTEAFF. As DNA, the CDR3 is TGTGCCAGCAGAGGGGGGGCGAACACTGAAGCTTTCTTT. The chain recombines TRBV14 with TRBJ1-1, with TRBD1 as a possible D gene (6 bases). This CDR3 region has 13 residues. CDR1 and CDR2 from the germline V gene are SGHDN and FVKESK. Trimming took off 6 bases at V and 1 base at J, with 9 bases between the two ends. The complete variable domain, with remaining parts taken from reference TRBV14 and TRBJ1-1, reads EAGVTQFPSHSVIEKGQTVTLRCDPISGHDNLYWYRRVMGKEIKFLLHFVKESKQDESGMPNNRFLAERTGGTYSTLKVQPAELEDSGVYFCASRGGANTEAFFGQGTRLTVV.

The chain combines TRBV7-8 with TRBJ2-5; TRBD2 matches 8 bases. V lost 0 bases and J lost 10; bases outside the gene matches: 19. This CDR3 is 18 amino acids long. Germline V lookup: CDR1 SGHVS, CDR2 FQNEAQ. The chain's CDR3 is CASSLAGRGASTSVDQYF. The CDR3, as DNA: TGTGCCAGCAGCTTAGCGGGGCGGGGGGCCTCCACAAGTGTTGACCAGTACTTC.

The rearrangement links TRBV6-1 to TRBJ2-5; 10 bases line up with TRBD2. Trimming took 2 bases from V and 2 from J; bases not matched to a gene: 5. Germline-derived CDR1 and CDR2 are MNHNS and SASEGT. The CDR3 spans 16 residues. The CDR3 sequence: CASSETIAGGQETQYF. DNA for the CDR3: TGTGCCAGCAGTGAAACGATAGCGGGGGGTCAAGAGACCCAGTACTTC.

The chain links TRBV30 to TRBJ2-7; 7 bases map to TRBD1. J lost 6 bases, V lost 0 bases, and 5 bases had no gene match. The germline gives CDR1 GTSNPN, CDR2 SVGIG (reference sequence). The CDR3 runs to 13 residues. The CDR3 is CAWSVTGETEQYF. The CDR3 DNA sequence: TGTGCCTGGAGTGTAACAGGGGAAACCGAGCAGTACTTC.

This clone was detected a few times. The chain employs TRBV9 and TRBJ1-6, with 7 positions matching TRBD1. Losses at the gene ends were 4 bases for V and 8 bases for J; bases not matched to a gene: 12. The CDR3 has 16 amino acids. Germline V gene data show CDR1 as SGDLS and CDR2 as YYNGEE. CDR3 sequence: CASSPSPDRADSPLHF. As DNA, the CDR3 is TGTGCCAGCAGCCCCAGCCCCGACAGGGCGGATTCACCCCTCCACTTT.

This clone came up a few times. J is TRBJ2-7 and V is TRBV27, with D hard to call. V lost 0 bases and J 3 bases, leaving 6 bases between the germline ends. CDR3 length equals 13 residues. The germline gives CDR1 MNHEY, CDR2 SMNVEV (reference sequence). The CDR3 region has the DNA TGTGCCAGCAGTTTATCGCCAGGCTACGAGCAGTACTTC. This codes for CASSLSPGYEQYF.

This clone appeared a few times. The chain has TRBV7-8 and TRBJ2-1; D possibly matches TRBD1 or TRBD2 (5 bases each). This CDR3 region has 13 residues. Germline V gives CDR1 SGHVS, CDR2 FQNEAQ. The ends were cut back, 8 bases at V and 12 bases at J, with 20 bases in the middle. CDR3 protein: CASRPLGGQGQFF. CDR3 in DNA: TGTGCCAGCCGGCCCCTTGGGGGTCAAGGGCAGTTCTTC.

The chain recombines TRBV4-1 with TRBJ2-1; 13 bases are shared with TRBD2. CDR3 size: 15 residues. V shed 10 bases and J 1 base; nucleotides not matched to a gene: 4. Germline values: CDR1 MGHRA, CDR2 YSYEKL. CDR3 amino acids: CATTSGGGSYNEQFF. In nucleotides, the CDR3 is TGCGCCACCACTAGCGGGGGGGGATCCTACAATGAGCAGTTCTTC.

The J gene is TRBJ2-7, the V gene TRBV28; TRBD1 agrees at 10 bases. Trimming at V came to 5 bases and at J to 2 bases, leaving 6 bases not matched to a gene. The germline V gene encodes CDR1 MDHEN and CDR2 SYDVKM. The CDR3 is made up of 15 amino acids. CDR3 residues: CASSGGTGAAYEQYF. In nucleotides, the CDR3 is TGTGCCAGCAGTGGAGGGACAGGGGCAGCCTACGAGCAGTACTTC.

This clone was counted a few times. This chain connects TRBV6-1 to TRBJ2-6; TRBD1 might be the D (6 bases). V shed 2 bases and J shed 1 base, with 6 bases lying between them. This CDR3 has 15 residues. Germline assignment: CDR1 MNHNS and CDR2 SASEGT. The CDR3 DNA sequence: TGTGCCAGCAGTGAAACAGGGTCTGGGGCCAACGTCCTGACTTTC. Translated, it gives CASSETGSGANVLTF.

The chain is built from TRBV7-8 and TRBJ2-7, with TRBD1 matching 8 bases. Looked up from germline, CDR1 is SGHVS and CDR2 is FQNEAQ. V was pared by 5 bases and J by 6 bases, with 15 bases of the junction left unmatched. CDR3 size: 16 residues. Here the CDR3 reads CASSTWTGFGISEQYF. The CDR3 DNA is TGTGCCAGCAGCACCTGGACAGGGTTTGGAATTAGCGAGCAGTACTTC.

The chain couples TRBV5-1 to TRBJ1-1; no clear D. CDR3 length equals 12 residues. Germline CDR1 and CDR2: SGHRS and YFSETQ. Trimming cost V 4 bases and J 3 bases, with 7 bases left between them. CDR3 loop: CASSTQDTEAFF. The CDR3 bases are TGCGCCAGCAGCACCCAGGACACTGAAGCTTTCTTT.

The J gene is TRBJ2-7, the V gene TRBV4-1; no definite D call. Germline values: CDR1 MGHRA, CDR2 YSYEKL. The V gene lost 4 bases and the J gene lost 4 bases, with 17 bases spanning the gap. This CDR3 has 15 residues. CDR3 in DNA: TGCGCCAGCAGCCCCCAAGGGTTGTCGCAGTACGAGCAGTACTTC. Translated, it gives CASSPQGLSQYEQYF.

V gene TRBV18 combines with J gene TRBJ2-1, with 7 bases lining up with TRBD2. The germline V gene has CDR1 KGHSH and CDR2 LQKENI. With V trimmed by 3 bases and J by 9 bases, 11 bases remained unmatched. The CDR3 is 15 amino acids. CDR3 DNA: TGTGCCAGCTCACCTAGGGACTCCCCGGGGGGTGAGCAGTTCTTC. Amino acid sequence: CASSPRDSPGGEQFF.

The chain uses TRBV9 and TRBJ2-1, with D uncertain. From germline, CDR1 is SGDLS and CDR2 YYNGEE. The CDR3 spans 16 residues. With 2 bases removed from V and 0 bases from J, the gap between germline ends came to 12 bases. The CDR3: CASSVGSASSYNEQFF. As DNA, the CDR3 is TGTGCCAGCAGCGTGGGCAGCGCGAGCTCCTACAATGAGCAGTTCTTC.

The chain is built from TRBV2 and TRBJ2-3; TRBD1 matches 11 bases. The CDR3 runs to 16 residues. Trimming took 4 bases from V and 2 from J; bases not matched to a gene: 5. Per the germline V gene, CDR1 is SNHLY and CDR2 is FYNNEI. The CDR3 DNA reads TGTGCCAGCAGTGGGGGACAGGGGGGTTACACAGATACGCAGTATTTT. It translates to CASSGGQGGYTDTQYF.

The V and J genes are TRBV7-6 and TRBJ1-1; 10 nucleotides align to TRBD1. The V gene end was trimmed by 5 bases and the J gene end by 6 bases; junction bases not matched to a gene: 6. Germline V gene lookup returns CDR1 SGHVS and CDR2 FNYEAQ. This CDR3 region has 14 residues. CDR3 nucleotides: TGTGCCAGCAGCGCGACAGGGGGCGAGGCTGAAGCTTTCTTT. It is translated as CASSATGGEAEAFF.